The entry that follows covers one T cell receptor (beta chain) sequence. The antigen is unknown. No infections or other immune events were documented during collection. CDR1 and CDR2 (germline): SNHLY, FYNNEI. Trimming cost V 7 bases and J 1 base, with 17 bases left between them. The CDR3 is 15 amino acids. This specimen comes from a study of identifying expanded T cells in peripheral blood. Here immunoSEQ multiplex PCR was the method, and the copy in TCRdb shows in-frame clones only, minus some. Here the sample spans 97,000 or so clones, roughly 88% being singletons. Whole-study results and caveats: Differentially abundant clones: 1 to 1.5 between replicates, 16.4 at about 13 days, under 25 at four. Clone count variance between approximately two-week samples rose with total template count.

What was sequenced was blood. V and J are TRBV2 and TRBJ2-7; weak D call: TRBD1 (6 bases). The sequence derives from a person aged 18 to 69 in good health. In nucleotides, the CDR3 is TGTGCCAGCAAATTAGAGGGGGAAAGATCCTACGAGCAGTACTTC. Amino acids: CASKLEGERSYEQYF. The full variable domain, in which reference TRBV2 and TRBJ2-7 provide the parts outside the CDR3, is EPEVTQTPSHQVTQMGQEVILRCVPISNHLYFYWYRQILGQKVEFLVSFYNNEISEKSEIFDDQFSVERPDGSNFTLKIRSTKLEDSAMYFCASKLEGERSYEQYFGPGTRLTVT.